This TCR beta chain was obtained from a study of tumor-infiltrating lymphocytes in primary liver carcinoma. This CDR3 spans 11 amino acids. With 2 bases removed from V and 8 bases from J, the gap between germline ends came to 4 bases. Study-wide findings and caveats: Bulk unsorted sampling precluded comparing CD4+ and CD8+ repertoires.

Of note for this clonotype: What it recognizes is unknown. This CDR3 is missing its conserved last phenylalanine or tryptophan, likely due to a read error.

Alongside blood RNA obtained from unsorted whole blood, germline DNA was also extracted. With a constant-region primer, TCR beta cDNA was made from around 530 ng of total RNA. Investigators got TCR beta libraries out of three nested multiplex PCR rounds, done with slightly modified ARM-PCR. The first two PCR rounds, approximately 10 cycles each, used TRBV1-TRBV30 forward primers and a C-beta reverse primer. From the multiplex PCR reads, TCRdb called clonotypes with MiXCR, one entry per CDR3 protein. The table records 300,000 to 350,000 distinct CDR3 sequences, around 50% of them present only once. This TCR derives from a woman aged 25 to 39 with primary liver carcinoma and hepatitis B virus infection. This chain uses TRBV12-3 or TRBV12-4 with TRBJ2-1; the D is unclear. Sequences were obtained from peripheral blood. The CDR3 nucleotides are TGTGCCAGCAGTTTATTGGATGAGCAGTTCCTC. As protein: CASSLLDEQFL.